This TCR beta chain was identified in a study of T cell changes during pregnancy in multiple sclerosis (dated by TCRdb to the late 2010s). Describing the broader study: In women with multiple sclerosis, the researchers looked at how the T cell repertoire shifted as pregnancy progressed.

The CDR3 measures 20 amino acids from cysteine to phenylalanine. Only the CDR3 part of the read is kept: 60 bases, read in frame from the first base. A remark on this clone: Its antigen specificity is not known. Base qualities are not at hand, and no much larger clone is one base apart.

Library preparation used the immunoSEQ multiplex PCR assay. The source is immuneACCESS, and TCRdb retained only in-frame sequences with V and J called. Part of the clones is not carried over; for the studies checked, unresolved V genes explain less than half of this, and the remainder is unexplained. Present in this sample are more than 55,000 clones, 80% to 95% of which were seen just once. 0.85% to 1% of the sample rests with the top ten. The TCR sequence derives from a female donor with multiple sclerosis, enrolled in a pregnancy study. The chain uses TRBV1 and TRBJ1-3. TRBV1 is classified as a pseudogene. The starting material was peripheral blood, obtained in the first trimester of pregnancy. The CDR3 protein: CTSSQDTRTFTVSRGNTIYF. In nucleotide form, the sequence is TGCACCAGCAGCCAAGATACCCGCACCTTTACCGTATCGCGGGGAAACACCATATATTTT.